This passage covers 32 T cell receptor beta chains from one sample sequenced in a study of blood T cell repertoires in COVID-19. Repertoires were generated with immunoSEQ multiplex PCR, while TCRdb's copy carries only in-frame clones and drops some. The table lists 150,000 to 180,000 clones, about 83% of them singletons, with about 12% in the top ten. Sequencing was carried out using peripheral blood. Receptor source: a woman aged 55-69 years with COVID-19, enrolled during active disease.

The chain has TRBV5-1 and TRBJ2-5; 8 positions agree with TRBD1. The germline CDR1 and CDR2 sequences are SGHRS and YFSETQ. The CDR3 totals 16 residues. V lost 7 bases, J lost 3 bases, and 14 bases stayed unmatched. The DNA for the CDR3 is TGCGCCAGCTCTATGACAGGGGCTCTCCCGAAAGAGACCCAGTACTTC. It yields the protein CASSMTGALPKETQYF.

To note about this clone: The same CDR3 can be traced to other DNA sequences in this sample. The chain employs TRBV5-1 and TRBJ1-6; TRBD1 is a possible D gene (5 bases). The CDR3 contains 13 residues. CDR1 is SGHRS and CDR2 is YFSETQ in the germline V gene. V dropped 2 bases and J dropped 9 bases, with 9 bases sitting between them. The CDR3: CASSLDSSSPLHF. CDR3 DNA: TGCGCCAGCAGCTTAGACAGTAGTTCACCCCTCCACTTT.

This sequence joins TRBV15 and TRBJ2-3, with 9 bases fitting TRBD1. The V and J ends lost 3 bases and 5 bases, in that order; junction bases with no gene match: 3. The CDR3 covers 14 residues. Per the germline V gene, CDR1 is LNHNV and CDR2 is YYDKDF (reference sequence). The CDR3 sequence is CATSRDRGLDTQYF. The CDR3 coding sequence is TGTGCCACCAGCAGGGACAGGGGTCTAGATACGCAGTATTTT.

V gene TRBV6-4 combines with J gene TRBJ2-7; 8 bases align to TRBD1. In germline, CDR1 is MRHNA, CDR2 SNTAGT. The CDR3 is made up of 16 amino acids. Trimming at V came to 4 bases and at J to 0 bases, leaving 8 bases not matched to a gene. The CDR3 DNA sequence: TGTGCCAGCAGTGCCTCGACAGGGGATAGCTCCTACGAGCAGTACGTC. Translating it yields CASSASTGDSSYEQYV.

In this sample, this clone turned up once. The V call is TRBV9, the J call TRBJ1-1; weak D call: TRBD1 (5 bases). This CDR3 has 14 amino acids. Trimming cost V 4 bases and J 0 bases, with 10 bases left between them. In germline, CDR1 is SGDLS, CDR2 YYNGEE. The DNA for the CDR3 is TGTGCCAGCAGCCCACAGGCTATGAACACTGAAGCTTTCTTT. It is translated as CASSPQAMNTEAFF.

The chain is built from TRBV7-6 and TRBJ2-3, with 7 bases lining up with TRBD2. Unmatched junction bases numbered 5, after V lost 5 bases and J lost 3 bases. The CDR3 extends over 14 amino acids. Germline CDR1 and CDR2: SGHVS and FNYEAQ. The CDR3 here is CASSARTSTDTQYF. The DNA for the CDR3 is TGTGCCAGCAGCGCAAGGACTAGTACAGATACGCAGTATTTT.

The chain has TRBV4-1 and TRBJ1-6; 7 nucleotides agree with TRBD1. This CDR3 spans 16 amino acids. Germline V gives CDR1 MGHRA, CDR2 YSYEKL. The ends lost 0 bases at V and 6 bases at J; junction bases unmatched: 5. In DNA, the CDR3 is TGCGCCAGCAGCCAAGAACCGGGACAGCGTAATTCACCCCTCCACTTT. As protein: CASSQEPGQRNSPLHF.

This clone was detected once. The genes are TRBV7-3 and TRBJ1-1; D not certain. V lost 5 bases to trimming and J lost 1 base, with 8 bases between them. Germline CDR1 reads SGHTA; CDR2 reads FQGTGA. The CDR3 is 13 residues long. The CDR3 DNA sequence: TGTGCCAGCAGCCCTGGGCGGAACACTGAAGCTTTCTTT. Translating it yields CASSPGRNTEAFF.

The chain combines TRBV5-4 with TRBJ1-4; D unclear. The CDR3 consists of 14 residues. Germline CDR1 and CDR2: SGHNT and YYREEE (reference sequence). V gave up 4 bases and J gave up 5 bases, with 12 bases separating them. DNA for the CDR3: TGTGCCAGCAGCCCGCCTGGAGTCAATGAAAAACTGTTTTTT. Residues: CASSPPGVNEKLFF. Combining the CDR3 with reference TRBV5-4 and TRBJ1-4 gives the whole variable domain ETGVTQSPTHLIKTRGQQVTLRCSSQSGHNTVSWYQQALGQGPQFIFQYYREEENGRGNFPPRFSGLQFPNYSSELNVNALELDDSALYLCASSPPGVNEKLFFGSGTQLSVL.

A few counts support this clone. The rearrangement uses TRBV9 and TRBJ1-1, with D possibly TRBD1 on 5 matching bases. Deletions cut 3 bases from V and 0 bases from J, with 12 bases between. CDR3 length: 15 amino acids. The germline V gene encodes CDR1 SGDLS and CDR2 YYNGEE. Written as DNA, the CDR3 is TGTGCCAGCAGCGCCGGGAGCAGGGTGAACACTGAAGCTTTCTTT. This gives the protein CASSAGSRVNTEAFF.

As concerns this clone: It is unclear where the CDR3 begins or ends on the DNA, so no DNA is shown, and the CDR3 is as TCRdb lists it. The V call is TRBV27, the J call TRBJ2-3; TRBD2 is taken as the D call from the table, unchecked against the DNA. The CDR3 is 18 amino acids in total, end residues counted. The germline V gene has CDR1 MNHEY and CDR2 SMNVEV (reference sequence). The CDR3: CASSSSGLAGVLTDTQYF.

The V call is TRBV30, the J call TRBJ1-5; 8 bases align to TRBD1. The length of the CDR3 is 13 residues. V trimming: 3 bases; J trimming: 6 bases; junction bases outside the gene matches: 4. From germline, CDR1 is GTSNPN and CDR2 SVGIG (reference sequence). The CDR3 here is CAWSDRGVQPQHF. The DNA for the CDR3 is TGTGCCTGGAGCGACAGGGGAGTTCAGCCCCAGCATTTT.

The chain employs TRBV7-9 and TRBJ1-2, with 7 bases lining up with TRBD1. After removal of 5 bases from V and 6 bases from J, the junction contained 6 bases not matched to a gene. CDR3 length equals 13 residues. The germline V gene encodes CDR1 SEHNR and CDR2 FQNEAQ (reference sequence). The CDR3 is CASSAGTAHGYTF. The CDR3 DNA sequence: TGTGCCAGCAGCGCGGGGACAGCTCATGGCTACACCTTC.

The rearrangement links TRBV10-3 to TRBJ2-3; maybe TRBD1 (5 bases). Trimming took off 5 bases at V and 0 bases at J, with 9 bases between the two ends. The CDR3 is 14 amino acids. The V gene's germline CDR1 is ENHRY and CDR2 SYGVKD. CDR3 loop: CAISTGVSTDTQYF. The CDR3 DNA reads TGTGCCATCAGTACAGGTGTAAGCACAGATACGCAGTATTTT.

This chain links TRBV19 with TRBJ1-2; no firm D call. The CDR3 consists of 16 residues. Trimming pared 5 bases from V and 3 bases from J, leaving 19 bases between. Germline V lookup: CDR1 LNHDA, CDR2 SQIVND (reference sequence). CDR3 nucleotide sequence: TGTGCCAGTAGTTCCCTCCCGCGCCGCCTGGACTATGGCTACACCTTC. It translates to CASSSLPRRLDYGYTF.

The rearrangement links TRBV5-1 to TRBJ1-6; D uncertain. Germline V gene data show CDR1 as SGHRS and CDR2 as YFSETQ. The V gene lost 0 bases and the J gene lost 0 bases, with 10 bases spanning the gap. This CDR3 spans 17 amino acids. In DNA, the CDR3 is TGCGCCAGCAGCTTGGGGCCGTCAAGCTCCTATAATTCACCCCTCCACTTT. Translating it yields CASSLGPSSSYNSPLHF.

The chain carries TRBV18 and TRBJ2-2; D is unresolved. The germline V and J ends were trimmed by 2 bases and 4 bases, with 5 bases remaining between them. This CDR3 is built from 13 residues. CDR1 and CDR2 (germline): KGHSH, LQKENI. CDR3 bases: TGTGCCAGCTCACCAACGGGCACCGGGGAGCTGTTTTTT. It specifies CASSPTGTGELFF.

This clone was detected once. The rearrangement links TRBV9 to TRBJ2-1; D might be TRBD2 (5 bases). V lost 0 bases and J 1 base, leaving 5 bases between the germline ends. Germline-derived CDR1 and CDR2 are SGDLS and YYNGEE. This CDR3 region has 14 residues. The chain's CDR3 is CASSVAGSYNEQFF. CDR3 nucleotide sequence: TGTGCCAGCAGCGTAGCGGGGTCCTACAATGAGCAGTTCTTC.

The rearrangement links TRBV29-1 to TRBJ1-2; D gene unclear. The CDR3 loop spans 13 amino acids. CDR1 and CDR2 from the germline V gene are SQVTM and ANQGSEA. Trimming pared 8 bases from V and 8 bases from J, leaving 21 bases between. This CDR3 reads CSSYDGGDEGYTF. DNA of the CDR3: TGCAGCTCTTATGACGGCGGCGATGAAGGCTACACCTTC.

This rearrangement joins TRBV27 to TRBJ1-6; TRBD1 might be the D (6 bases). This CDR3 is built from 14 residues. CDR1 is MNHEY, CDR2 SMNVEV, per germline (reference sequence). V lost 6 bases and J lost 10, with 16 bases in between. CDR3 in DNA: TGTGCCAGCAGGGATACAGGGTTTAGCTCACCCCTCCACTTT. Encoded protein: CASRDTGFSSPLHF.

For the CDR3, the DNA is TGTGCCAGCAGACGTTGGACAGGGGAAGAAGCTTTCTTT. It yields the protein CASRRWTGEEAFF. The chain is built from TRBV12-3 or TRBV12-4 and TRBJ1-1; 9 bases map to TRBD1. The CDR3 loop spans 13 amino acids. Losses at the gene ends were 6 bases for V and 8 bases for J; bases not matched to a gene: 7.

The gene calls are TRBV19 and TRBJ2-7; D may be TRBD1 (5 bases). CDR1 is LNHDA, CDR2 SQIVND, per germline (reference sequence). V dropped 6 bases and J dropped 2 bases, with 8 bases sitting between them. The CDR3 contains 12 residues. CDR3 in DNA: TGTGCCAGTAGCTTAGGGGCCTACGAGCAGTACTTC. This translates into CASSLGAYEQYF.

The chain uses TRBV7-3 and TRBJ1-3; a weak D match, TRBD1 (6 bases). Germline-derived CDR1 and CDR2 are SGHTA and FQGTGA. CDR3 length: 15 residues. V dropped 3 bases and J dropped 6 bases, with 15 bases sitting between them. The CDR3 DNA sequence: TGTGCCAGCAGCTTGAGGGGGACCTCAGAAAACACCATATATTTT. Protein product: CASSLRGTSENTIYF.

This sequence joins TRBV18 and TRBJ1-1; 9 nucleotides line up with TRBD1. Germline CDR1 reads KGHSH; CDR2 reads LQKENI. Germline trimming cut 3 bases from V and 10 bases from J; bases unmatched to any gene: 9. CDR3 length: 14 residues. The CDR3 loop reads CASSPPGQGLSAFF. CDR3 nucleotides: TGTGCCAGCTCACCCCCGGGACAGGGATTATCAGCTTTCTTT.

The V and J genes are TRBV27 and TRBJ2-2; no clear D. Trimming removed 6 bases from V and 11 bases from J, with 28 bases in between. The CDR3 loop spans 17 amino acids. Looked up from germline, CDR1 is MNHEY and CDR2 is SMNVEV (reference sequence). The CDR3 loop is CASSPIQSVVSRKELFF. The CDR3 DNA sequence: TGTGCCAGCAGCCCAATCCAGTCCGTGGTGTCCAGGAAAGAGCTGTTTTTT.

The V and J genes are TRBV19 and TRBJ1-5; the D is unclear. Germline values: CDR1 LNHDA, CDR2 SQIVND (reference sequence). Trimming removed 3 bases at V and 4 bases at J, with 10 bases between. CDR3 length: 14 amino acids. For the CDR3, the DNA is TGTGCCAGTAGTATCCGGGAGGGAAATCAGCCCCAGCATTTT. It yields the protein CASSIREGNQPQHF.

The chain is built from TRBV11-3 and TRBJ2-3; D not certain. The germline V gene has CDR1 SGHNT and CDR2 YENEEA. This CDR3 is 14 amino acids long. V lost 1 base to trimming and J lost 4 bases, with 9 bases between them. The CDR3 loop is CASSLVRNADTQYF. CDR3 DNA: TGTGCCAGCAGCTTAGTGAGGAACGCAGATACGCAGTATTTT.

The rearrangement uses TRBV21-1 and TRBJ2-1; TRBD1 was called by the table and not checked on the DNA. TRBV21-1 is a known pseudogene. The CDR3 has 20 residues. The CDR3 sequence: CASSKAGQGENFRSYNEQFF. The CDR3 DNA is TGTGCCAGCAGCAAAGCGGGACAGGGGGAGAATTTTCGCTCCTACAATGAGCAGTTCTTC.

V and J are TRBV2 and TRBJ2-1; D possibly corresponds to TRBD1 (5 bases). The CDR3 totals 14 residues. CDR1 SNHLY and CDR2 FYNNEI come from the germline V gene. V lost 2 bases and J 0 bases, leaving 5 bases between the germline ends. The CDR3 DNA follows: TGTGCCAGCAGTGAAAGGGGCTCCTACAATGAGCAGTTCTTC. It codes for CASSERGSYNEQFF. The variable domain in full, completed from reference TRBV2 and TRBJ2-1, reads EPEVTQTPSHQVTQMGQEVILRCVPISNHLYFYWYRQILGQKVEFLVSFYNNEISEKSEIFDDQFSVERPDGSNFTLKIRSTKLEDSAMYFCASSERGSYNEQFFGPGTRLTVL.

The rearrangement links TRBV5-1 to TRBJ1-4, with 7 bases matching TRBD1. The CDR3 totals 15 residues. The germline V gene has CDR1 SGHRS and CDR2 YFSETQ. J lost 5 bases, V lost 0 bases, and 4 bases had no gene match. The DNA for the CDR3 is TGCGCCAGCAGCTTGGAGGGACAGAGAAATGAAAAACTGTTTTTT. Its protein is CASSLEGQRNEKLFF.

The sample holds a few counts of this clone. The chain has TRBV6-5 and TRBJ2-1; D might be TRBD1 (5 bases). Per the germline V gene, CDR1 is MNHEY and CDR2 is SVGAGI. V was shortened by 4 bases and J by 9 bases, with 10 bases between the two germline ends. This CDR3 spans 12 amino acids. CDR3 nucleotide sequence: TGTGCCAGCAGTTTCCAGGGTGGTGAGCAGTTCTTC. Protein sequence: CASSFQGGEQFF.

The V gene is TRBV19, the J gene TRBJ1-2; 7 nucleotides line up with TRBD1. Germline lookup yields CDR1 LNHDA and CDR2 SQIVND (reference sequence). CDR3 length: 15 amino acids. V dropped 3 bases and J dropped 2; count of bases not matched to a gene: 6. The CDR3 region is CASSIVGQSNYGYTF. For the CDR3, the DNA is TGTGCCAGTAGTATCGTGGGACAGTCGAACTATGGCTACACCTTC.